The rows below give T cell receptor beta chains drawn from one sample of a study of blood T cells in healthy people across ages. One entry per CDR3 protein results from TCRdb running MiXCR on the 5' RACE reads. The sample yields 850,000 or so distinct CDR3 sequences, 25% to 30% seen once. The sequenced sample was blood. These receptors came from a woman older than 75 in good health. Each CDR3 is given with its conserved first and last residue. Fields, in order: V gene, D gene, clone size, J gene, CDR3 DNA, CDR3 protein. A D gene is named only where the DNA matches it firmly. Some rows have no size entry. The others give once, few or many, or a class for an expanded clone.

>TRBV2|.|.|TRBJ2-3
TGTGCCAGCATGAGGGGCAGGGGGGAAGGTGCGCAGTATTTT
CASMRGRGEGAQYF
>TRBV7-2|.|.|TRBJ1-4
TGTGCCAGCAGCTTTACGACCCAACACCATGAAAAACTGTTTTTT
CASSFTTQHHEKLFF
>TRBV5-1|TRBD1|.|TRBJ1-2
TGCGCCAGCAGCTTGGCAGTCGGACAGGGTGGCTACACCTTC
CASSLAVGQGGYTF
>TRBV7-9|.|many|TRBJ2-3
TGTGCCAGCAGCTTAGACCCCGTTGATACGCAGTATTTT
CASSLDPVDTQYF
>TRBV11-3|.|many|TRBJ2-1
TGTGCCAGCAGCTTAGATCCCAGGGACTTTAACAATGAGCAGTTCTTC
CASSLDPRDFNNEQFF
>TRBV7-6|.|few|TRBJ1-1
TGTGCCAGCAGCCCACTCCCCAACACTGAAGCTTTCTTT
CASSPLPNTEAFF
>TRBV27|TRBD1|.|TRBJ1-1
TGTGCCAGCAGTTATCAAGCGGGACAGGAGGCGTTAGGCACTGAAGCTTTCTTT
CASSYQAGQEALGTEAFF
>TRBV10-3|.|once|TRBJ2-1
TGTGCCATCGGGGGCCCCGGGATAGCGGGCGATGAGCAGTTCTTC
CAIGGPGIAGDEQFF
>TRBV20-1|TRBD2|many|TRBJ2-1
TGCAGTGCTAGTCTTCACATCGGGGGACTAGCGGGGCTCGATGAGCAGTTCTTC
CSASLHIGGLAGLDEQFF
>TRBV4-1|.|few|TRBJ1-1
TGCGCCAGCAGCCAAGGTCCCTTGACTGAAGCTTTCTTT
CASSQGPLTEAFF
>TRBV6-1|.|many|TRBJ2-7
TGTGCCAGCAGTGAAAAGGCCTACTACGAGCAGTACTTC
CASSEKAYYEQYF
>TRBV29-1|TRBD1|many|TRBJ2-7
TGCAGCGTCGCACGACTTACAGGGGGCAGCCCTTGGGACGAGCAGTACTTC
CSVARLTGGSPWDEQYF
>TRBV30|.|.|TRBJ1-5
TGTGCCTGGAGCACGGGTTCTAGCAATCAGCCCCAGCATTTT
CAWSTGSSNQPQHF
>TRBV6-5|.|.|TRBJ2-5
TGTGCCAGCAGGCAGGCAGACCTCTACAAGCAGTACTTC
CASRQADLYKQYF
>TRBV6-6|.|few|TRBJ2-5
TGTGCCAGCAGTTACGCGTGGGAGTCGTACTTC
CASSYAWESYF
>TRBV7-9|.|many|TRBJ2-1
TGTGCCAGCGGTGGGGTTTTCGGTGAGCAGTTCTTC
CASGGVFGEQFF
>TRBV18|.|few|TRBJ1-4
TGTGCCAGCTCACCCTACAGACGGGGAACAACTAATGAAAAACTGTTTTTT
CASSPYRRGTTNEKLFF
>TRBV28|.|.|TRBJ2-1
TGTGCCAGCACCAGCTCCTACAATGAGCAGTTCTTC
CASTSSYNEQFF
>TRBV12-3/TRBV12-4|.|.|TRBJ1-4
TGTGCCAGCAGTTCGACTGAGGCCGGGCCGACTAATGAAAAACTGTTTTTT
CASSSTEAGPTNEKLFF
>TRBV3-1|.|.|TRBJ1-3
TGTGCCAGCAGCCAAGTATTCGAGGGCCAGAGCTCTGGAAACACCATATATTTT
CASSQVFEGQSSGNTIYF
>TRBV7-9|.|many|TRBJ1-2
TGTGCCAGCAGCTCCGACAGTGGCTACACCTTC
CASSSDSGYTF
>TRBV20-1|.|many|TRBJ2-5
TGCAGTGCTAGCGGGGGCCCCCCGGGAGAGACCCAGTACTTC
CSASGGPPGETQYF
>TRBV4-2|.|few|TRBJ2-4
TGTGCCAGCAGCCAAGACCCAAAGGGGCTAGGGACCAAAAACATTCAGTACTTC
CASSQDPKGLGTKNIQYF
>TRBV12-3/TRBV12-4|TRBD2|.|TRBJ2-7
TGTGCCAGCAGTTTAGCGATATATAGCGGGTGGAGCTCCTACGAGCAGTACTTC
CASSLAIYSGWSSYEQYF
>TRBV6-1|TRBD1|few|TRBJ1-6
TGTGCCAGCAGTTTGACTCCGGGACAGGGATCTTCACCCCCCCACTTT
CASSLTPGQGSSPPHF
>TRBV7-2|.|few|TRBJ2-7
TGTGCCAGCAGCTTTGGTACAGTTCTTAATGAGCAGTACTTC
CASSFGTVLNEQYF
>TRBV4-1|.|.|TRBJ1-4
TGCGCCAGCAGCCAAGAGGGGTTGGCTAATGAAAAACTGTTTTTT
CASSQEGLANEKLFF
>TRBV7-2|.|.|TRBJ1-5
TGTGCCAGCAGCTTAGGGTACGGCAATCAGCCCCAGCATTTT
CASSLGYGNQPQHF
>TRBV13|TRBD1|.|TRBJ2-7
TGTGCCAGCAGCTTACAACATAGGACAGGGGAGGGCTACGAGCAGTACTTC
CASSLQHRTGEGYEQYF
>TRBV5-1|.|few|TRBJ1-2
TGCGCCAGCAGCTTGGATTCCCAGGGTGGGTATGGCTACACCTTC
CASSLDSQGGYGYTF
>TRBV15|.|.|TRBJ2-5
TGTGCCACCAGCGAACTAGCTGGTGAGACCCAGTACTTC
CATSELAGETQYF
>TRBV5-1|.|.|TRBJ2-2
TGCGCCAGCAGCCCAGGGCTCGGGAGTAACACCGGGGAGCTGTTTTTT
CASSPGLGSNTGELFF
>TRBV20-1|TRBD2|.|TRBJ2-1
TGCAGTGCTAGAGATTTTAGCGGGGGGGGGAATGAGCAGTTCTTC
CSARDFSGGGNEQFF
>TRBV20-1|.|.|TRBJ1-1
TGCAGTACCACTCCTATACAGGGAGGTGGAACTGAAGCTTTCTTT
CSTTPIQGGGTEAFF
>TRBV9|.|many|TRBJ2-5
TGTGCCAGCAGCGTGCAGACCACTGGGGAGACCCAGTACTTC
CASSVQTTGETQYF
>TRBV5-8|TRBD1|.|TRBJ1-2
TGTGCCAGCAGACAGACAGGGGGCAATGGCTACACCTTC
CASRQTGGNGYTF
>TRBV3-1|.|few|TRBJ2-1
TGTGCCAGCAGCCTATCAGGGGCGGGGCCCCTTGGGGATGAGCAGTTCTTC
CASSLSGAGPLGDEQFF
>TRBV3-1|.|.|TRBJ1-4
TGTGCCGGCAGCCAAGGGTGGGATGAAAAACTGTTTTTT
CAGSQGWDEKLFF
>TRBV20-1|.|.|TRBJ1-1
TGCAGTGCTAGAGCAAGGGTAAGGAACACTGAAGCTTTCTTT
CSARARVRNTEAFF
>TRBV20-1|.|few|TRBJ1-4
TGCAGTGCTAGAGGGGGCGGGGATGAAAAACTGTTTTTT
CSARGGGDEKLFF
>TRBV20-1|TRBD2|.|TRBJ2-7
TGCAGTGCTAGAGGGGGAGGGCAATCCTACGAGCAGTACTTC
CSARGGGQSYEQYF
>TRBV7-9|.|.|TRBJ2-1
TGTGCCAGCAGCCCCCGCGGTATTTCCACCAACGAGCAGTGCTTC
CASSPRGISTNEQCF